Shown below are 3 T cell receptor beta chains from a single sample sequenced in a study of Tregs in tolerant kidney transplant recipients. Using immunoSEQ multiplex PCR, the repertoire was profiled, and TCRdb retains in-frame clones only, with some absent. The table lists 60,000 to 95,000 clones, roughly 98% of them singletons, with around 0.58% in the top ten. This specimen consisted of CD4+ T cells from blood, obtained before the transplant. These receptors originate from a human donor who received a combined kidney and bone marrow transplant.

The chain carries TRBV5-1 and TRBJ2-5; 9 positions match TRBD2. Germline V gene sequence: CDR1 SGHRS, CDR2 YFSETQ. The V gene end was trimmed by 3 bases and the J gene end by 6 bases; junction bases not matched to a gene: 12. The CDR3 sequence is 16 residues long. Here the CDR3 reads CASSSAGGPTVKTQYF. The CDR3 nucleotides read TGCGCCAGCAGCTCCGCGGGGGGGCCAACGGTAAAGACCCAGTACTTC.

The CDR3 is CASSLGTYGDTQYF. Written as DNA, the CDR3 is TGCGCCAGCAGCCTCGGGACTTATGGAGATACGCAGTATTTT. V gene TRBV4-3 combines with J gene TRBJ2-3, with a weak D call TRBD2 (6 bases). V was shortened by 4 bases and J by 5 bases, with 13 bases between the two germline ends. In germline, CDR1 is LGHNA, CDR2 YSLEER. CDR3 length: 14 amino acids.

Here the CDR3 DNA reads TGTGCCAGCACAGAGCGGATTAACACCGGGGAGCTGTTTTTT. It is translated as CASTERINTGELFF. The chain is built from TRBV7-2 and TRBJ2-2, with D possibly matching TRBD2 (5 bases). V shed 7 bases and J shed 2 bases, with 11 bases lying between them. CDR3 length: 14 residues. Germline CDR1 reads SGHTA; CDR2 reads FQGNSA.